The present T cell receptor beta chain was sequenced within a study of beta chain features in type 1 diabetes (dated by TCRdb to 2016 to 2019). For context, the study as a whole: Patients and healthy donors did not differ in mean age, gender distribution, total cell number or subset yield. A total of 85 million to 140 million sorted cells were examined across all samples, and a strong correlation was observed between cell number per subset and RNA yield. In the study, TCRB repertoires of sorted circulating CD4+ T cell subsets from recently diagnosed type 1 diabetes patients were compared with those of matched healthy donors. Whereas all 30 or so donors provided naive and central memory subsets, regulatory and stem cell-like memory subsets were isolated from just 8 patients and roughly eight healthy donors. What the work shows at the level of the full study, not this receptor alone: Only small numbers of individuals were included in the HLA sub-analyses, which left unresolved whether HLA type had any influence on TCRB rearrangement. Shorter templates might be favored by PCR, yet because patient and control samples were amplified and corrected together, any such skew would affect both groups equally. Naive, central memory and regulatory TCRB repertoires appeared to be more alike among patients than among healthy donors. Because cDNA was sequenced instead of genomic DNA, activated cells with high expression could be over-represented, although the groups did not differ in activation or CD3 levels. At VDJ recombination sites, type 1 diabetes patients had fewer insertions and more deleted nucleotides, which implies abnormalities in thymic rearrangement. In all four CD4+ subsets, TCRB CDR3 length was moderately but significantly shorter in type 1 diabetes patients.

All of the isolated RNA was reverse transcribed with the High Capacity cDNA Reverse Transcription Kit, so expressed TCRB transcripts were sequenced. Naive, central memory and regulatory T cell samples underwent deep immunoSEQ sequencing, averaging about 3.57 million total reads per sample. After sorted cells were lysed in RLT buffer, RNA was extracted with DNase-treated RNeasy Micro or Mini kits, with the choice depending on cell number. To prevent cross-contamination, every cell subset was processed on its own, while patient and healthy donor samples were processed together. Using the immunoSEQ multiplex PCR, TCRB sequences were amplified from cDNA into 87-bp fragments spanning the CDR3 region. Amplicons were sequenced on the Illumina HiSeq platform. Concerning the study's data processing: PCR bias was computationally corrected using synthetic template baselines, reads within Hamming distance 2 were collapsed, and singletons that could not be merged were discarded. Reads were aligned against IMGT to assign V, D and J genes, CDR3 length and insertions or deletions at six rearrangement sites. Within each subset, clonotype counts were normalized to the number of sorted cells before true diversity and Gini coefficients were calculated with the tcR R package. The overlap coefficient, calculated on TCRB nucleotide sequences, was used to quantify repertoire sharing. Out-of-frame TCRB sequences from naive cells were analyzed as a proxy for the pre-selection repertoire. Imported from immuneACCESS, the table was reduced by TCRdb to in-frame sequences with V and J called. These copies leave out some clones; in studies compared against another copy, an unresolved V gene accounts for under half, and the cause of the remainder is not known. The V and J calls and the clone size are those of that table, but D and trimming were determined from the DNA. For this sample the table gives over 600,000 clones, of which 9.5% to 15% were detected only once. Around 0.12% of the sample is in the top ten clones.

A single peripheral blood draw of 95 to 150 mL on average was collected from each donor into heparinised tubes. Naive, central memory, regulatory and stem cell-like memory CD4+ T cells were sorted on a BD FACSAria II using a panel including CD45RO, CCR7, CD25, CD127, CD95 and CD27. A purity above 98% was achieved for all sorted populations. PBMCs were separated immediately by Lymphoprep density gradient centrifugation and were stained directly, without being cultured. To minimize batch effects, samples were stained and sorted in pairs, one healthy donor with one patient per experiment. From the cysteine through the phenylalanine, the CDR3 covers 13 amino acids. Only the CDR3 DNA stays, 39 bases, in frame from base 1. Relative to germline, V is 0 bases shorter and J is 4 bases shorter, with 6 bases between their ends. Sequences SGHNT (CDR1) and YENEEA (CDR2) are obtained from the germline V gene. To note about this clone: The antigen this receptor binds is unknown. There are no base qualities to consult, and no much larger clone falls within one base.

The clonotype originates from a man under 40 with type 1 diabetes. Recombination linked TRBV11-3 to TRBJ1-2; the D gene is not confidently resolved. Specimen: naive CD4+ T cells from blood. What this sample's cell subset or site label stands for: true naive CD4+ T cells. The nucleotides are TGTGCCAGCAGCTTAGAAGGGAGCTATGGCTACACCTTC. It translates to CASSLEGSYGYTF.